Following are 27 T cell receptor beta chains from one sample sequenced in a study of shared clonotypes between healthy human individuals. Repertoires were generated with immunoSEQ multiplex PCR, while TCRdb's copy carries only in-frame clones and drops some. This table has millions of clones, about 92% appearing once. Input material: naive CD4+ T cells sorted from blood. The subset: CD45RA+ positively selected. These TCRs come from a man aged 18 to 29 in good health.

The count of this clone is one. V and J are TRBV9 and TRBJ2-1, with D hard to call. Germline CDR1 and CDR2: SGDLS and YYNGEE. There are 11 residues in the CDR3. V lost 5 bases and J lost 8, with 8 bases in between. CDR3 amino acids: CASSNYDEQFF. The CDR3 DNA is TGTGCCAGCAGTAATTACGATGAGCAGTTCTTC. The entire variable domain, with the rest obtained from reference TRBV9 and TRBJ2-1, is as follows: DSGVTQTPKHLITATGQRVTLRCSPRSGDLSVYWYQQSLDQGLQFLIQYYNGEERAKGNILERFSAQQFPDLHSELNLSSLELGDSALYFCASSNYDEQFFGPGTRLTVL.

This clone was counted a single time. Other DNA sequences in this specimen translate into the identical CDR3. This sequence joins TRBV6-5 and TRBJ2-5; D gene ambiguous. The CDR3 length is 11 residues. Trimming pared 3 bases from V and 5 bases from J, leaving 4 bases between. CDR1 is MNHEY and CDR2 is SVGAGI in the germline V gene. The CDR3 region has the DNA TGTGCCAGCAGTTATTTGGAGACCCAGTACTTC. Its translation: CASSYLETQYF.

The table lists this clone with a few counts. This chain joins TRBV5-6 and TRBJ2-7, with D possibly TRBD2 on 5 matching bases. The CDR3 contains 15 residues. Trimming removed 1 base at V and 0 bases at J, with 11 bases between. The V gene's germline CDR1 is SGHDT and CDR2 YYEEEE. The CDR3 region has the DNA TGTGCCAGCAGCTTGTACGGGAAAAGCTCCTACGAGCAGTACTTC. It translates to CASSLYGKSSYEQYF.

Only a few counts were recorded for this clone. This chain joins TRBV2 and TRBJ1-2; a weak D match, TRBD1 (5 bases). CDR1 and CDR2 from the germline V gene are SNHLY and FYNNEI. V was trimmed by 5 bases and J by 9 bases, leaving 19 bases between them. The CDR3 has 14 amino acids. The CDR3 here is CASSYRRVVGSYTF. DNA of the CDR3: TGTGCCAGCAGTTACAGGAGGGTGGTCGGAAGCTACACCTTC.

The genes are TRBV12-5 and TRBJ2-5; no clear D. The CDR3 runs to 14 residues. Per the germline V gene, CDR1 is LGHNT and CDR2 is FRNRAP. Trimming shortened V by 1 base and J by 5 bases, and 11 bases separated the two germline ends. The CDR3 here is CASGLGHDGETQYF. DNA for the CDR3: TGTGCTAGTGGTTTGGGCCACGACGGGGAGACCCAGTACTTC.

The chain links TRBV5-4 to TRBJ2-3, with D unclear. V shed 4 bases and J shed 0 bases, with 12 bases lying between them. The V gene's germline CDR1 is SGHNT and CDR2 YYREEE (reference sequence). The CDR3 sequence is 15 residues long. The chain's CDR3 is CASSRGPASTDTQYF. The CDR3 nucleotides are TGTGCCAGCAGCCGAGGCCCGGCAAGCACAGATACGCAGTATTTT.

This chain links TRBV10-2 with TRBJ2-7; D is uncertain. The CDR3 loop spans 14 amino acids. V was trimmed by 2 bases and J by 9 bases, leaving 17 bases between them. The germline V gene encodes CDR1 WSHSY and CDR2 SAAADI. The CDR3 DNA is TGCGCCAGCAGTGAGCCGGGCCGGAGTTCGGCGCAGTACTTC. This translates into CASSEPGRSSAQYF.

CDR3 residues: CASSLGPRGRAYEQYF. Here the CDR3 DNA reads TGTGCCAGCAGCTTAGGGCCAAGGGGGAGAGCCTACGAGCAGTACTTC. The rearrangement uses TRBV7-8 and TRBJ2-7; D may be TRBD1 (6 bases). V lost 1 base, J lost 2 bases, and 15 bases lay in between. Germline V lookup: CDR1 SGHVS, CDR2 FQNEAQ. The CDR3 has 16 amino acids.

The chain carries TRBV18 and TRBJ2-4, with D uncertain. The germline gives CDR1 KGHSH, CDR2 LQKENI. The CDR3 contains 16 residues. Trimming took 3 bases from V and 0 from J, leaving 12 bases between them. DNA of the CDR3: TGTGCCAGCTCACCCCCTGACATCTTAGCCAAAAACATTCAGTACTTC. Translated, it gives CASSPPDILAKNIQYF.

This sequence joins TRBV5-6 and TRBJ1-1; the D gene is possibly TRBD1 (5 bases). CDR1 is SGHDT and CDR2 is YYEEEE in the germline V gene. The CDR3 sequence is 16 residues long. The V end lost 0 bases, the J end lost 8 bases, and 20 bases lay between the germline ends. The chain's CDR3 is CASSLATTGLRQEAFF. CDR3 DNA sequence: TGTGCCAGCAGCTTGGCCACTACGGGACTCCGACAAGAAGCTTTCTTT.

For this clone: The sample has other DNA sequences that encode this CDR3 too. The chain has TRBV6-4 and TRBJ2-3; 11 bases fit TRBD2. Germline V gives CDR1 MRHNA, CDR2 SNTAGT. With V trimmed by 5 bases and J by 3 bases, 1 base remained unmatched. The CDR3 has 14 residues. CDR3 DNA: TGTGCCAGCAGTACTAGCGGGAGTACAGATACGCAGTATTTT. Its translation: CASSTSGSTDTQYF.

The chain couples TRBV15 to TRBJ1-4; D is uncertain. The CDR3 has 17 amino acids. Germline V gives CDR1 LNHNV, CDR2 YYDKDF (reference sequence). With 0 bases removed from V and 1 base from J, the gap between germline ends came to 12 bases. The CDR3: CATSRDGGRVTNEKLFF. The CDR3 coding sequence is TGTGCCACCAGCAGAGATGGTGGAAGGGTAACTAATGAAAAACTGTTTTTT.

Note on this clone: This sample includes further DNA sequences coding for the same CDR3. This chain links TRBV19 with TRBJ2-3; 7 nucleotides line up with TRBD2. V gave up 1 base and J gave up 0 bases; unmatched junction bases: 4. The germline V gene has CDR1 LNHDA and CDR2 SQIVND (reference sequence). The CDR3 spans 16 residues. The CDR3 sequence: CASSIVTGGSTDTQYF. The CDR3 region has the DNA TGTGCCAGTAGTATAGTTACGGGGGGTAGCACAGATACGCAGTATTTT.

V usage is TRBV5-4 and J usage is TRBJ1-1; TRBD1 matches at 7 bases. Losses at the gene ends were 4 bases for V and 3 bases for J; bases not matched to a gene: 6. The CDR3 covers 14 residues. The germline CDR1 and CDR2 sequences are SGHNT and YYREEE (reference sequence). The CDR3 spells CASSVRDRDTEAFF. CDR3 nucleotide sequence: TGTGCCAGCAGCGTGAGGGACAGAGACACTGAAGCTTTCTTT. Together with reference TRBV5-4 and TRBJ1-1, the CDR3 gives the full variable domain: ETGVTQSPTHLIKTRGQQVTLRCSSQSGHNTVSWYQQALGQGPQFIFQYYREEENGRGNFPPRFSGLQFPNYSSELNVNALELDDSALYLCASSVRDRDTEAFFGQGTRLTVV.

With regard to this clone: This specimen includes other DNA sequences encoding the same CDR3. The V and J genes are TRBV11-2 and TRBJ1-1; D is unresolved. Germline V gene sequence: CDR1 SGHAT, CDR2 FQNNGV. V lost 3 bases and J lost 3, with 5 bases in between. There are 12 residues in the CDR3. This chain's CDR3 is CASSFGYTEAFF. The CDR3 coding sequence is TGTGCCAGCAGCTTTGGGTACACTGAAGCTTTCTTT.

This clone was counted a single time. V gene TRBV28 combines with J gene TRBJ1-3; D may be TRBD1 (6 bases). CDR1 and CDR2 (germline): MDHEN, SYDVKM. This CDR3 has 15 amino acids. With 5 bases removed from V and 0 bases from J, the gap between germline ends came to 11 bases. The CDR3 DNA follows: TGTGCCAGCAGTCCACAGGGCCCCTCTGGAAACACCATATATTTT. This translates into CASSPQGPSGNTIYF.

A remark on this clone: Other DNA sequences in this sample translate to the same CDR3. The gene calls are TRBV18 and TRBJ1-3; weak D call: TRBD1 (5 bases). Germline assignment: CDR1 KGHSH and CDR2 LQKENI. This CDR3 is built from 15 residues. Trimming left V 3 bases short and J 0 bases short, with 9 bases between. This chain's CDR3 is CASSPWGSSGNTIYF. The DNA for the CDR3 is TGTGCCAGCTCACCCTGGGGGTCCTCTGGAAACACCATATATTTT.

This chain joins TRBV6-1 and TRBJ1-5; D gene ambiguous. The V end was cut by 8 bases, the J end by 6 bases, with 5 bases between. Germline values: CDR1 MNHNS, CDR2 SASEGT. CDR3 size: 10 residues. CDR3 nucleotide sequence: TGTGCCAGCGGGCTTCAGCCCCAGCATTTT. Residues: CASGLQPQHF.

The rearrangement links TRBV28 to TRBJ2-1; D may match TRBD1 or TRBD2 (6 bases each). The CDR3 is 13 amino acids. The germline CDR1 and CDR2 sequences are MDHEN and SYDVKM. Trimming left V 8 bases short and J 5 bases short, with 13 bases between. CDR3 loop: CASWGATNNEQFF. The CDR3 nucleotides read TGTGCCAGCTGGGGGGCAACCAACAATGAGCAGTTCTTC.

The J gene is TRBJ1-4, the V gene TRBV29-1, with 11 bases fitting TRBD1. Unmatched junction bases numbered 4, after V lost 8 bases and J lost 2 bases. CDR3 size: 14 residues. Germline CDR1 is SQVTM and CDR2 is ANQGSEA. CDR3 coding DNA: TGCAGCTGTGGACAGGGGGCGACTAATGAAAAACTGTTTTTT. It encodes CSCGQGATNEKLFF.

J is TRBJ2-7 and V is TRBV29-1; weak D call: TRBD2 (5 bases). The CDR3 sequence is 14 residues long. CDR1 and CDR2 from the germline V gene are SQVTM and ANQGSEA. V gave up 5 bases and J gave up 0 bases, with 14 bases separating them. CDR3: CSVSKPGSSYEQYF. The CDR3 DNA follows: TGCAGCGTTTCCAAACCGGGGAGCTCCTACGAGCAGTACTTC.

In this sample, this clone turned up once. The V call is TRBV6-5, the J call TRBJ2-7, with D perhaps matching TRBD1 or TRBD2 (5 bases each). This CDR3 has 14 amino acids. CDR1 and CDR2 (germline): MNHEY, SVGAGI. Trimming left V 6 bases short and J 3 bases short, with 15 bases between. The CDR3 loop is CASSPVQGVYEQYF. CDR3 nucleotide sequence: TGTGCCAGCAGCCCGGTTCAGGGAGTCTACGAGCAGTACTTC.

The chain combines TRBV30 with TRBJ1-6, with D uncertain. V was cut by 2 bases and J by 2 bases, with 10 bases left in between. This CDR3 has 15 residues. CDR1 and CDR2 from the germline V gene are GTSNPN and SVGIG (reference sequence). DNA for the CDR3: TGTGCCTGGAGTTCTTCTAGGGCCTATAATTCACCCCTCCACTTT. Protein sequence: CAWSSSRAYNSPLHF. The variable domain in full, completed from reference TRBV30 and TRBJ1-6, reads SQTIHQWPATLVQPVGSPLSLECTVEGTSNPNLYWYRQAAGRGLQLLFYSVGIGQISSEVPQNLSASRPQDRQFILSSKKLLLSDSGFYLCAWSSSRAYNSPLHFGNGTRLTVT.

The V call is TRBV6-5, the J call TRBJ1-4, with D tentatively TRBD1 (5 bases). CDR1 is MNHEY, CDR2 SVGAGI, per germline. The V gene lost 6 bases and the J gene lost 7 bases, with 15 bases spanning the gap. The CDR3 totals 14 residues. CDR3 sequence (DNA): TGTGCCAGCAGCAGGGACCCTCGGTCTGAAAAACTGTTTTTT. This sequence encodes CASSRDPRSEKLFF.

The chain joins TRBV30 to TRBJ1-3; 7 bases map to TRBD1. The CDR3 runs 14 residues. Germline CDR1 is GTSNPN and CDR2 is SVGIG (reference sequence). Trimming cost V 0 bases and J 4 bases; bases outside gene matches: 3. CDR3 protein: CAWSVRTGGNTIYF. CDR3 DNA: TGTGCCTGGAGTGTCCGGACAGGAGGAAACACCATATATTTT.

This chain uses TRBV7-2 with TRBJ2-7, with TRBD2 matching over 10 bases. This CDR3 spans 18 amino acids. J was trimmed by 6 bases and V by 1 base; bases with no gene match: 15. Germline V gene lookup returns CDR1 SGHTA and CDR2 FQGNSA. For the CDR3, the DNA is TGTGCCAGCAGCTTAGGTCGTCTAGCGGGAGTTGGTATGGGCGAGCAGTACTTC. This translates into CASSLGRLAGVGMGEQYF.

CDR3 nucleotide sequence: TGTGCCAGCAGCACCCCTTGGGGGAATGAGCAGTTCTTC. Translated, it gives CASSTPWGNEQFF. V and J are TRBV7-2 and TRBJ2-1; D is perhaps TRBD1 or TRBD2 (5 bases each). The germline V gene encodes CDR1 SGHTA and CDR2 FQGNSA. The CDR3 runs to 13 residues. Trimming pared 5 bases from V and 7 bases from J, leaving 12 bases between.